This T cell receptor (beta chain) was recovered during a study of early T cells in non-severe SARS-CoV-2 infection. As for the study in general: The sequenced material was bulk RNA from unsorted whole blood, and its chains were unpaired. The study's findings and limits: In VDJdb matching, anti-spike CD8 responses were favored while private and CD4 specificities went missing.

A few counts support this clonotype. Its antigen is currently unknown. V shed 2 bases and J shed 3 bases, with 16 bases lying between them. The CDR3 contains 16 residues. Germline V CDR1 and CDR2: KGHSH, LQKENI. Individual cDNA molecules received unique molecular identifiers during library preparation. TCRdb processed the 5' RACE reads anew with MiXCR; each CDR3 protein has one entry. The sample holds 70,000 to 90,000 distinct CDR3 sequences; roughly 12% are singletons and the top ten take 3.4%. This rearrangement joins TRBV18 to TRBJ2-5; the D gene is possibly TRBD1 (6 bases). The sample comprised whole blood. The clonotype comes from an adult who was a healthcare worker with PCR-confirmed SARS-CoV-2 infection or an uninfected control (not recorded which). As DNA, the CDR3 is TGTGCCAGCTCACCATGGGACACCTTCTACGAAGAGACCCAGTACTTC. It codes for CASSPWDTFYEETQYF. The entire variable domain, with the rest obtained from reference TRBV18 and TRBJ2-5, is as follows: NAGVMQNPRHLVRRRGQEARLRCSPMKGHSHVYWYRQLPEEGLKFMVYLQKENIIDESGMPKERFSAEFPKEGPSILRIQQVVRGDSAAYFCASSPWDTFYEETQYFGPGTRLLVL.